This TCR beta chain emerged from a study of blood T cell repertoires in COVID-19. TCRdb's copy holds only in-frame clones and misses some; the assay was immunoSEQ multiplex PCR. Of 250,000 to 300,000 clones listed, around 84% are singletons. Germline values: CDR1 MNHEY, CDR2 SVGAGI. The CDR3 totals 14 residues. Unmatched junction bases numbered 7, after V lost 7 bases and J lost 2 bases. Sequencing was carried out using peripheral blood. The chain has TRBV6-5 and TRBJ2-7, with TRBD1 matching over 8 bases. The sequence derives from a woman aged 55-69 years with COVID-19, enrolled during active disease. The CDR3 sequence: CASTKRDRPYEQYF. CDR3 nucleotide sequence: TGTGCCAGCACCAAAAGGGACAGGCCCTACGAGCAGTACTTC.